The clone carrying this T cell receptor beta chain occurred many times. The antigen is not known. Investigators prepared the TCR beta libraries by applying iRepertoire HTBI primers and Arm-PCR of CDR3 regions. Per the authors' pipeline: The samples included approximately 60 TRBV and over 13 TRBJ segments. TCRdb independently ran MiXCR on the multiplex PCR reads; one entry per CDR3 protein. The V and J calls follow TCRdb's processing rather than the paper's. The table has roughly 470,000 distinct CDR3 sequences, about a fifth seen once. The sample's time point: persistent/refractory GD, antithyroid drugs over 5 years with positive TRAb. With RNA extracted from PBMCs as input, the TCR library was made. This sample is drawn from a study of regulatory T cells in long-lasting Graves disease. The overall study: The study counted Graves' disease as persistent given over 5 years of antithyroid drugs and positive TSH receptor antibodies. Study findings and constraints: Lower TCR diversity characterized persistent Graves' patients relative to newly diagnosed patients. There were preferences for TRBV28, TRBJ1-2 and TRBJ2-5 in persistent disease.

V dropped 4 bases and J dropped 6; count of bases not matched to a gene: 10. CDR3 length: 17 residues. Germline CDR1 MNHNS, CDR2 SASEGT. The source of this sequence is a female donor with Graves disease. The sequences come from peripheral blood mononuclear cells (PBMCs), collected when the disease was refractory, from a patient treated with antithyroid drugs. This rearrangement joins TRBV6-1 to TRBJ2-5; 14 bases are a match to TRBD2. CDR3 DNA sequence: TGTGCCAGCAGTGGGGGACTAGCGGGAGAGAAGGGAAAGACCCAGTACTTC. It yields the protein CASSGGLAGEKGKTQYF.